This T cell receptor beta chain was sequenced during a study of regulatory T cells in long-lasting Graves disease. Study-wide results and limits: A greater number of public clonotypes (2,741) was shared by persistent patients than by new patients (roughly 930). Persistent disease exhibited a predilection for TRBV28, TRBJ1-2 and TRBJ2-5.

About this clonotype itself: What it binds is unknown.

Time point: newly diagnosed GD, antithyroid drugs for less than 3 months. The authors made the TCR library using RNA they extracted from PBMCs. This CDR3 is 16 amino acids long. From germline, CDR1 is LNHDA and CDR2 SQIVND (reference sequence). Between the trimmed V and J ends, which lost 5 bases and 0 bases, there was a span of 14 bases. Arm-PCR of CDR3 regions with iRepertoire HTBI primers generated TCR beta libraries. TCRdb called the multiplex PCR reads again in MiXCR, with one record for every CDR3 protein. The table lists 360,000 or so distinct CDR3 sequences, around 15% of them singletons. These data were also reused for a study on T cells in Graves' hyperthyroidism and ophthalmopathy. According to that study: The diagnoses drew upon clinical symptoms, serum thyroxine and TRAb, thyroid ultrasound and orbital computed tomography. A model of 13 V-J pairs discriminated ophthalmopathy from stable hyperthyroidism.

This clonotype was sampled from a man aged 35-49 years with Graves disease. This sample comprised peripheral blood mononuclear cells (PBMCs), obtained at new diagnosis, from a patient treated with antithyroid drugs. J is TRBJ2-1 and V is TRBV19, with a possible D match to TRBD1 (6 bases). CDR3 amino acids: CASSGWGQCSYNEQFF. The CDR3 bases are TGTGCCAGTAGTGGTTGGGGGCAGTGCTCCTACAATGAGCAGTTCTTC.